The sequence of this T cell receptor (beta chain) was determined in a study of post-analysis software for immune sequencing data. Unique molecular identifiers tagged the TCR beta cDNA libraries. Each CDR3 protein is one row after TCRdb ran MiXCR on the PCR reads. This sample has approximately 660,000 distinct CDR3 sequences, with roughly three fifths found just once. Points on this clonotype: The antigen is not known.

Whole-study findings and limits: Normalized Chao1 diversity was significantly lower in multiple sclerosis patients than in controls.

Sequenced input: blood. The source of this sequence is a girl aged 2 to 9 with multiple sclerosis.

The CDR3 region has the DNA TGTGCCAGCAGGCCCACCCTGACTCGAGCCGAGCAGTACTTC. This translates into CASRPTLTRAEQYF. V gene TRBV2 combines with J gene TRBJ2-7; no clear D gene. The CDR3 length is 14 residues. CDR1 is SNHLY, CDR2 FYNNEI, per germline. The V gene lost 6 bases and the J gene lost 6 bases, with 18 bases spanning the gap.